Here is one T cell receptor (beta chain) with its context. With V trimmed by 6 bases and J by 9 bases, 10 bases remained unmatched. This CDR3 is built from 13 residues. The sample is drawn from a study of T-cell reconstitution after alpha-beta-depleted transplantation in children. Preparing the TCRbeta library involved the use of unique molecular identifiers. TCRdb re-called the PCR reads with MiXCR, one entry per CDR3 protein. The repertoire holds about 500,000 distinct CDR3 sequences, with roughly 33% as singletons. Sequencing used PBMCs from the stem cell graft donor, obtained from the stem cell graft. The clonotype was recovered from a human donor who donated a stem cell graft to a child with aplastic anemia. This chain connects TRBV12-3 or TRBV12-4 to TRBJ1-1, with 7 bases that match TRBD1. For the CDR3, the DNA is TGTGCCAGCAGGGGGTTACAGGGGCTTCAAGCTTTCTTT. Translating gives CASRGLQGLQAFF.